These 9 T cell receptor beta chains were all obtained from the same sample, sequenced in a study of T cells in Graves' hyperthyroidism and ophthalmopathy. Amplification yielded TCR beta CDR3 regions, with RNA transcripts as the source. HTBI primers were used for first-round RT-PCR of the TCR CDR3. TCRdb ran MiXCR on the multiplex PCR reads and lists one entry per CDR3 protein. The sample shows under 400,000 distinct CDR3 sequences, 15% to 19% of them seen only once. The material sequenced was blood. The receptors come from a woman aged 18-29 years with Graves' hyperthyroidism that later progressed to Graves' ophthalmopathy.

Only a few counts were recorded for this clonotype. V is TRBV19 and J is TRBJ2-5; tentative D call: TRBD1 (5 bases). Germline CDR1 LNHDA, CDR2 SQIVND (reference sequence). The V end was cut by 4 bases, the J end by 3 bases, with 9 bases between. The CDR3 spans 13 residues. The CDR3 coding sequence is TGTGCCAGTAGTACAGGGCGAGAAGAGACCCAGTACTTC. It translates to CASSTGREETQYF.

This clonotype appeared many times. The CDR3 spells CATGTRRDEQFF. CDR3 DNA: TGTGCCACCGGGACTAGGAGGGATGAGCAGTTCTTC. The rearrangement joins TRBV10-3 to TRBJ2-1, with TRBD2 matching 8 bases. V shed 10 bases and J 8 bases; nucleotides not matched to a gene: 7. Per the germline V gene, CDR1 is ENHRY and CDR2 is SYGVKD. The CDR3 has 12 amino acids.

This clonotype has only a few counts. The chain uses TRBV13 and TRBJ2-1, with TRBD2 identical over 8 bases. The CDR3 is 16 amino acids. Unmatched junction bases numbered 13, after V lost 5 bases and J lost 7 bases. Looked up from germline, CDR1 is PRHDT and CDR2 is FYEKMQ (reference sequence). CDR3 nucleotide sequence: TGTGCCAGCAGCCCGGAAGTAGCGGGACTGAGTAATGAGCAGTTCTTC. It translates to CASSPEVAGLSNEQFF.

The chain uses TRBV7-8 and TRBJ2-7; D tentatively fits TRBD1 or TRBD2 (5 bases each). CDR1 SGHVS and CDR2 FQNEAQ come from the germline V gene. This CDR3 comprises 15 residues. The ends were cut back, 5 bases at V and 2 bases at J, with 16 bases in the middle. CDR3 nucleotides: TGTGCCAGCAGCCACGGGACCGTGAAGCCCTACGAGCAGTACTTC. Its translation is CASSHGTVKPYEQYF.

This clonotype is categorized as hyperexpanded (1% or more). The chain combines TRBV2 with TRBJ2-3, with D possibly called TRBD1 or TRBD2 (5 bases each). The CDR3 covers 18 residues. Deletions cut 7 bases from V and 1 base from J, with 24 bases between. The germline V gene has CDR1 SNHLY and CDR2 FYNNEI. The CDR3 region has the DNA TGTGCCAGCACCCTCTACCGACCCCGGGACGGGCGCACAGATACGCAGTATTTT. It specifies CASTLYRPRDGRTDTQYF. Complete variable domain (other parts from reference TRBV2 and TRBJ2-3): EPEVTQTPSHQVTQMGQEVILRCVPISNHLYFYWYRQILGQKVEFLVSFYNNEISEKSEIFDDQFSVERPDGSNFTLKIRSTKLEDSAMYFCASTLYRPRDGRTDTQYFGPGTRLTVL.

This clonotype was seen many times. The chain is built from TRBV6-5 and TRBJ2-3, with unresolved D. There are 12 residues in the CDR3. With 2 bases removed from V and 6 bases from J, the gap between germline ends came to 6 bases. Germline CDR1 MNHEY, CDR2 SVGAGI. The CDR3 DNA reads as TGTGCCAGCAGTTACCGAGGTGATACGCAGTATTTT. Amino acid sequence: CASSYRGDTQYF.

The genes are TRBV4-1 and TRBJ1-1, with 8 bases matching TRBD1. The ends lost 1 base at V and 12 bases at J; junction bases unmatched: 4. Germline V gives CDR1 MGHRA, CDR2 YSYEKL. The CDR3 covers 12 residues. As DNA, the CDR3 is TGCGCCAGCAGCCAAGGGGTCAGGGGGCCTTTCTTT. Amino acid sequence: CASSQGVRGPFF.

The J gene is TRBJ2-2, the V gene TRBV20-1, with a possible D match to TRBD1 (5 bases). Germline-derived CDR1 and CDR2 are DFQATT and SNEGSKA (reference sequence). Trimming stripped 3 bases from V and 6 bases from J, with 11 bases between. The CDR3 covers 13 residues. The CDR3 loop reads CSASQAGPGELFF. The CDR3, as DNA: TGCAGTGCTAGCCAGGCAGGGCCCGGGGAGCTGTTTTTT.

Many counts were recorded for this clonotype. The rearrangement joins TRBV11-2 to TRBJ2-3; D possibly uses TRBD1 or TRBD2 (6 bases each). Per germline, CDR1 SGHAT and CDR2 FQNNGV. V gave up 4 bases and J gave up 0 bases, with 14 bases separating them. The CDR3 totals 16 residues. This chain's CDR3 is CASSSRRGESTDTQYF. For the CDR3, the DNA is TGTGCCAGCAGCTCTAGGAGGGGGGAGAGCACAGATACGCAGTATTTT.